This T cell receptor beta chain was retrieved from a study of T cells in Graves' hyperthyroidism and ophthalmopathy. Study-wide context: Peripheral blood samples were taken at initial diagnosis, prior to any treatment. Notes on the study in general: Ophthalmopathy was predicted by the model a median of approximately six months ahead of onset. Blood also held most thyroid clonotypes expanded beyond 0.001.

Of note for this clonotype: Its antigen is currently unknown. A junction boundary mismatches the germline segment, possibly from a read error.

CDR3 size: 13 residues. Germline CDR1 SQVTM, CDR2 ANQGSEA. Researchers took RNA transcripts and amplified the TCR beta CDR3 regions from them. With the HTBI primer set, the TCR CDR3 went through a first round of RT-PCR. TCRdb analysed the multiplex PCR reads with MiXCR anew, one entry per CDR3 protein. The sample lists nearly 600,000 distinct CDR3 sequences, approximately 14% occurring once. This clonotype was obtained from a woman aged 18-30 years with Graves' ophthalmopathy. This rearrangement joins TRBV29-1 to TRBJ2-2; D may be TRBD2 (6 bases). The sequenced sample was blood. The DNA of the CDR3 is TGTGCCCAGGAGGGCCGAAACACCGGGGAGCTGTTTTTT. Translation: CAQEGRNTGELFF.